These T cell receptor beta chains were read from a single sample in a study of early T cells in non-severe SARS-CoV-2 infection. TCRdb fed the 5' RACE reads into MiXCR, producing one record per CDR3 protein. The sample comprises 70,000 to 85,000 distinct CDR3 sequences, less than 5.5% of which are singletons, and 6.5% to 8% rests with the top ten. The sample consisted of whole blood, taken at baseline. These receptors were obtained from an adult who was a healthcare worker with PCR-confirmed SARS-CoV-2 infection or an uninfected control (not recorded which). The CDR3 runs from the conserved cysteine through the conserved F or W. Each record gives: D gene, clone size, J gene, V gene, CDR3 protein, CDR3 DNA. D genes are given only for firm matches. Size values are once, few and many counts, or a class for expanded clones, and some rows have none.

- | many | TRBJ1-6 | TRBV27 | CASSLSILSSYNSPLHF | TGTGCCAGCAGTTTATCGATCCTGAGCTCCTATAATTCACCCCTCCACTTT
- | few | TRBJ1-2 | TRBV10-1 | CASNSPGNSCGYTF | TGCGCCAGCAACTCTCCCGGGAACTCCTGTGGCTACACCTTC
TRBD2 | many | TRBJ2-1 | TRBV25-1 | CASTFSGRRNEQFF | TGTGCCAGCACCTTTAGCGGGAGACGCAATGAGCAGTTCTTC
TRBD1 | many | TRBJ2-5 | TRBV28 | CASSLAGQGQETQYF | TGTGCCAGCAGTTTAGCGGGACAGGGCCAAGAGACCCAGTACTTC
- | many | TRBJ1-5 | TRBV29-1 | CSVKTAYSNQPQHF | TGCAGCGTTAAGACAGCTTATAGCAATCAGCCCCAGCATTTT
TRBD2 | few | TRBJ2-2 | TRBV7-3 | CASSLTSGMNTGELFF | TGTGCCAGCAGCCTGACTAGCGGGATGAACACCGGGGAGCTGTTTTTT
- | many | TRBJ1-2 | TRBV4-1 | CASSQEAGFYGYTF | TGCGCCAGCAGCCAAGAGGCGGGATTCTATGGCTACACCTTC
- | few | TRBJ2-7 | TRBV7-9 | CASSLAWSSYEQYF | TGTGCCAGCAGCTTGGCGTGGAGTTCCTACGAGCAGTACTTC
TRBD2 | - | TRBJ2-3 | TRBV7-2 | CASNPIAGSTDTQYF | TGTGCCAGCAACCCAATAGCGGGAAGCACAGATACGCAGTATTTT
- | - | TRBJ1-2 | TRBV7-9 | CASSFEVPTYGYTF | TGTGCCAGCAGCTTTGAGGTTCCTACCTATGGCTACACCTTC
- | - | TRBJ1-5 | TRBV6-6 | CASSLSRGHSNQPQHF | TGTGCCAGCAGCCTATCTCGGGGCCATAGCAATCAGCCCCAGCATTTT
- | few | TRBJ1-3 | TRBV5-5 | CASSLYPSSGNTIYF | TGTGCCAGCAGCTTGTACCCGAGCTCTGGAAACACCATATATTTT
- | many | TRBJ2-1 | TRBV2 | CASSDVQGVNEQFF | TGTGCCAGCAGTGATGTACAGGGAGTCAATGAGCAGTTCTTC
TRBD2 | few | TRBJ2-1 | TRBV30 | CAFVRWEGSYNEQFF | TGTGCCTTTGTGCGGTGGGAGGGCTCCTACAATGAGCAGTTCTTC
- | few | TRBJ2-2 | TRBV6-2/TRBV6-3 | CASSYRLHTGELFF | TGTGCCAGCAGTTATCGACTACACACCGGGGAGCTGTTTTTT
- | - | TRBJ2-1 | TRBV3-1 | CASSQEGLEEQFF | TGTGCCAGCAGCCAAGAAGGGCTGGAAGAGCAGTTCTTC
- | few | TRBJ1-3 | TRBV6-5 | CASSSWGGGNTIYF | TGTGCCAGCAGTTCCTGGGGGGGTGGAAACACCATATATTTT
TRBD2 | - | TRBJ2-7 | TRBV20-1 | CSALSAGDFYEQYF | TGCAGTGCCTTAAGTGCGGGAGACTTCTACGAGCAGTACTTC
- | - | TRBJ1-5 | TRBV5-5 | CASSLDGVDQPQHF | TGTGCCAGCAGCTTGGATGGGGTGGATCAGCCCCAGCATTTT